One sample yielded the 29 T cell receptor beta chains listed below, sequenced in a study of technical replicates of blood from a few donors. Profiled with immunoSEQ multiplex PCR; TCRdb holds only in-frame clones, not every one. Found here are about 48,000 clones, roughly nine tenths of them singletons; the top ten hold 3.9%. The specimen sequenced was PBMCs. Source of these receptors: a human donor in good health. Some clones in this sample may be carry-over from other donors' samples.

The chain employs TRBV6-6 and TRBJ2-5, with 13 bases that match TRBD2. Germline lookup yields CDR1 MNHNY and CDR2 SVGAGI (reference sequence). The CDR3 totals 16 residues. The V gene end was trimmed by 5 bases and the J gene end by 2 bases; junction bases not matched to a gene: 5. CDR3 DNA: TGTGCCAGCAGTCTGGGACTAGCGGGAAATCAAGAGACCCAGTACTTC. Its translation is CASSLGLAGNQETQYF.

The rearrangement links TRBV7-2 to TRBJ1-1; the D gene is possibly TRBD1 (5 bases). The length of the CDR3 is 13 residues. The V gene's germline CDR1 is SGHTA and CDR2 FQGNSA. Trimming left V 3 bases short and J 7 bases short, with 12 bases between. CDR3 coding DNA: TGTGCCAGCAGCTTGAGGGACGGGGGTGAAGCTTTCTTT. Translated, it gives CASSLRDGGEAFF.

The CDR3 bases are TGTGCCTGGAGTTCAGGGGAAGAGACCCAGTACTTC. Translation gives CAWSSGEETQYF. The chain carries TRBV30 and TRBJ2-5; maybe TRBD1 (6 bases). The CDR3 consists of 12 residues. The germline CDR1 and CDR2 sequences are GTSNPN and SVGIG (reference sequence). The germline V and J ends were trimmed by 2 bases and 3 bases, with 7 bases remaining between them.

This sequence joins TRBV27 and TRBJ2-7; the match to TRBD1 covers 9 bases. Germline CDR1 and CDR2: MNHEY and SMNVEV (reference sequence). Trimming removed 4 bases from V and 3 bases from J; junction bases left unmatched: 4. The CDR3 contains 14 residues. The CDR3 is CASSSGQGLYEQYF. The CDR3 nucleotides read TGTGCCAGCAGTTCCGGACAGGGGCTCTACGAGCAGTACTTC.

CDR3 loop: CASSQGYEQYF. The CDR3 nucleotides are TGTGCCAGTAGTCAGGGCTACGAGCAGTACTTC. This sequence joins TRBV19 and TRBJ2-7; D might be TRBD1 (5 bases). The germline V and J ends were trimmed by 5 bases and 3 bases, with 5 bases remaining between them. Germline values: CDR1 LNHDA, CDR2 SQIVND (reference sequence). The CDR3 is made up of 11 amino acids.

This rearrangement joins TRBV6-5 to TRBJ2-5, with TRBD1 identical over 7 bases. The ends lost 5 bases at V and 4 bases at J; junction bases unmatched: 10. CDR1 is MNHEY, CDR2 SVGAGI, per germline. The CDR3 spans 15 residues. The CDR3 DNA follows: TGTGCCAGCAGTACAAGTCCCGGGACAGCAGAGACCCAGTACTTC. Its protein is CASSTSPGTAETQYF.

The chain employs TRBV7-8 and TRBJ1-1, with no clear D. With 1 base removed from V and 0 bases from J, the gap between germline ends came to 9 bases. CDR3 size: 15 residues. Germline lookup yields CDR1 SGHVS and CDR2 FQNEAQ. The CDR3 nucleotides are TGTGCCAGCAGCTTAGATTCTGGGCTGAACACTGAAGCTTTCTTT. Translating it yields CASSLDSGLNTEAFF.

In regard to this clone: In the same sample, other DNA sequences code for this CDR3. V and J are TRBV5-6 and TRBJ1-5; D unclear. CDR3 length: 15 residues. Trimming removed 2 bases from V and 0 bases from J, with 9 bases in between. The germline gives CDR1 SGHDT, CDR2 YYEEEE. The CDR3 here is CASSLRGYSNQPQHF. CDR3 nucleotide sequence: TGTGCCAGCAGCTTAAGAGGGTATAGCAATCAGCCCCAGCATTTT. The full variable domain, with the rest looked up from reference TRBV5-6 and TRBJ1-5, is DAGVTQSPTHLIKTRGQQVTLRCSPKSGHDTVSWYQQALGQGPQFIFQYYEEEERQRGNFPDRFSGHQFPNYSSELNVNALLLGDSALYLCASSLRGYSNQPQHFGDGTRLSIL.

CDR3: CAWSVLHHSNQPQHF. CDR3 coding DNA: TGTGCCTGGAGTGTGTTACACCATAGCAATCAGCCCCAGCATTTT. This chain joins TRBV30 and TRBJ1-5, with D hard to call. V lost 0 bases, J lost 0 bases, and 9 bases lay in between. CDR3 length: 15 residues. From germline, CDR1 is GTSNPN and CDR2 SVGIG (reference sequence).

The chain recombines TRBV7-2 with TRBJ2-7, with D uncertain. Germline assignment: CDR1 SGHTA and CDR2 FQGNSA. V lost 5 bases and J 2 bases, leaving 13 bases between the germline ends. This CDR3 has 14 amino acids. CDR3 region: CASSPGLVTYEQYF. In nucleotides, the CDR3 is TGTGCCAGCAGCCCCGGCCTAGTCACCTACGAGCAGTACTTC. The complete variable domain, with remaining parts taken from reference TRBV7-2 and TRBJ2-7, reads GAGVSQSPSNKVTEKGKDVELRCDPISGHTALYWYRQSLGQGLEFLIYFQGNSAPDKSGLPSDRFSAERTGGSVSTLTIQRTQQEDSAVYLCASSPGLVTYEQYFGPGTRLTVT.

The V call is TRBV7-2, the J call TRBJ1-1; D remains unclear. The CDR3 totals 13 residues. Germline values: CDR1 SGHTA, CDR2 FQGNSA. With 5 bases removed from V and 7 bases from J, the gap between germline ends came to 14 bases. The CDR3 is CASSPPMLGEAFF. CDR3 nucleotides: TGTGCCAGCAGCCCACCCATGCTAGGTGAAGCTTTCTTT.

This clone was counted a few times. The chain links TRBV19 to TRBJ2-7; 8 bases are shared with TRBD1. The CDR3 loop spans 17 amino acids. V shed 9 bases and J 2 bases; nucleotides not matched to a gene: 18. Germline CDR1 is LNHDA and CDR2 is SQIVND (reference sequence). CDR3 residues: CASRPTRGHGGPYEQYF. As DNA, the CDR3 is TGTGCCAGCAGACCTACCAGGGGGCATGGGGGCCCCTACGAGCAGTACTTC.

The DNA for the CDR3 is TGCGCCAGCAGCCAAGCCACAATACGCGAGGATGGCTACACCTTC. This encodes CASSQATIREDGYTF. The chain carries TRBV4-3 and TRBJ1-2; no firm D call. Trimming took 1 base from V and 6 from J, leaving 15 bases between them. This CDR3 has 15 residues. CDR1 is LGHNA, CDR2 YSLEER, per germline.

CDR3 sequence (DNA): TGTGCCAGCAGCCTCGGACTAGCGGGAGTGGATACGCAGTATTTT. Residues: CASSLGLAGVDTQYF. The chain combines TRBV7-3 with TRBJ2-3; 13 bases align to TRBD2. V dropped 5 bases and J dropped 6; count of bases not matched to a gene: 5. Per germline, CDR1 SGHTA and CDR2 FQGTGA. This CDR3 comprises 15 residues.

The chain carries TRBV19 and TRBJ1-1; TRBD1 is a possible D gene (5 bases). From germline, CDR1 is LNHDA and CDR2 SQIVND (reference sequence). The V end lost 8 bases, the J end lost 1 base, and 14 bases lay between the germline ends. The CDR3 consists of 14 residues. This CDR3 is CASDSTGGNTEAFF. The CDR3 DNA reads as TGTGCCAGTGATTCGACGGGGGGGAACACTGAAGCTTTCTTT. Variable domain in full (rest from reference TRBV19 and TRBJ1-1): DGGITQSPKYLFRKEGQNVTLSCEQNLNHDAMYWYRQDPGQGLRLIYYSQIVNDFQKGDIAEGYSVSREKKESFPLTVTSAQKNPTAFYLCASDSTGGNTEAFFGQGTRLTVV.

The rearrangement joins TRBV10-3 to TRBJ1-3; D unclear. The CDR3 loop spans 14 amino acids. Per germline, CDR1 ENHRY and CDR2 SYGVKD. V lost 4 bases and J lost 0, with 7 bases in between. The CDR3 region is CAISAVDSGNTIYF. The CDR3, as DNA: TGTGCCATCAGTGCGGTCGACTCTGGAAACACCATATATTTT.

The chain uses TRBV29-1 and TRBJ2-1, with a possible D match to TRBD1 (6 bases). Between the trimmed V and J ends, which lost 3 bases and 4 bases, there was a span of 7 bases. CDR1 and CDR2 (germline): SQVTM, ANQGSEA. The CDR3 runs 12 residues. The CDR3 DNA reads TGCAGCGTTGACAGGGGTTACAATGAGCAGTTCTTC. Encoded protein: CSVDRGYNEQFF.

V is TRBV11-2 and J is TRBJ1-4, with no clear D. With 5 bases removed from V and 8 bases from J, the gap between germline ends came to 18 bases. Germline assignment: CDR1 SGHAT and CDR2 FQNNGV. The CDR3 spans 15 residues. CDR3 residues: CASSGLRVINEKLFF. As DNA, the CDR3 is TGTGCCAGCAGCGGCCTCCGGGTTATCAACGAAAAACTGTTTTTT. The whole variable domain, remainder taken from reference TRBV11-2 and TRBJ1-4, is EAGVAQSPRYKIIEKRQSVAFWCNPISGHATLYWYQQILGQGPKLLIQFQNNGVVDDSQLPKDRFSAERLKGVDSTLKIQPAKLEDSAVYLCASSGLRVINEKLFFGSGTQLSVL.

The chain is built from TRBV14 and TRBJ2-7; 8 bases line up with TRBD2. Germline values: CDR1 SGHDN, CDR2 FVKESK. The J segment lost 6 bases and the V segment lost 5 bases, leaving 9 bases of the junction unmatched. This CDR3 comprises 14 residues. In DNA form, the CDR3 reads TGTGCCAGCAGCGAAACGGGGGGGAGTAGCGAGCAGTACTTC. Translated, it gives CASSETGGSSEQYF.

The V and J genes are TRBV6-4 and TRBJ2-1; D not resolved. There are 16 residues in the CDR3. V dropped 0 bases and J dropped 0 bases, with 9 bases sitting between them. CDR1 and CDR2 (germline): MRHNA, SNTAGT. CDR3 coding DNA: TGTGCCAGCAGTGACTCAGACTCGAGCTCCTACAATGAGCAGTTCTTC. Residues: CASSDSDSSSYNEQFF.

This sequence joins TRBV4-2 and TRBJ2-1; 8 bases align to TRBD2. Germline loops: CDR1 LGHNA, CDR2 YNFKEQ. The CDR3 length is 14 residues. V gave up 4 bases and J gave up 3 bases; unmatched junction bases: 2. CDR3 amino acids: CASSPGGSYNEQFF. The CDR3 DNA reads TGTGCCAGCAGCCCGGGGGGGAGCTACAATGAGCAGTTCTTC.

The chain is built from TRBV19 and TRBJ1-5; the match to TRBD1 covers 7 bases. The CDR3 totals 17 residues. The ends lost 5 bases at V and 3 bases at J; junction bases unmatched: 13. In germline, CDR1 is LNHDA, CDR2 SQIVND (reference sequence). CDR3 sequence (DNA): TGTGCCAGTAGTCCCCCCATTCAGGGGGTTAACAATCAGCCCCAGCATTTT. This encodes CASSPPIQGVNNQPQHF.

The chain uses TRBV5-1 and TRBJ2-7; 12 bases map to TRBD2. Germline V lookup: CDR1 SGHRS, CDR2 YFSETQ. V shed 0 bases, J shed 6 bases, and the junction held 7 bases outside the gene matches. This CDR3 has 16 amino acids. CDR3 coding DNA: TGCGCCAGCAGCTTGGGGAGACTAGCGGGGGCCACCGAGCAGTACTTC. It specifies CASSLGRLAGATEQYF.

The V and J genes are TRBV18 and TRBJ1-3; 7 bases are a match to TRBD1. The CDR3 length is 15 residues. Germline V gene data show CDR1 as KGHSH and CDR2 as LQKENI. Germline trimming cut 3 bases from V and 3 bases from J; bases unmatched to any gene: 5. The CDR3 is CASSPGQPIGNTIYF. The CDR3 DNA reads TGTGCCAGCTCACCGGGACAGCCGATTGGAAACACCATATATTTT. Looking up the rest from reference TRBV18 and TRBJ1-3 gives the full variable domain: NAGVMQNPRHLVRRRGQEARLRCSPMKGHSHVYWYRQLPEEGLKFMVYLQKENIIDESGMPKERFSAEFPKEGPSILRIQQVVRGDSAAYFCASSPGQPIGNTIYFGEGSWLTVV.

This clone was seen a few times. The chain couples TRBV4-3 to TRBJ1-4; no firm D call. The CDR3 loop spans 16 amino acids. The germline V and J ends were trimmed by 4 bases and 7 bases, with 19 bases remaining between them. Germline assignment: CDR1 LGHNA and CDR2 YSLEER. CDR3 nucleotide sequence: TGCGCCAGCAGCCGAAGTGAAACGGGATTTGCTGAAAAACTGTTTTTT. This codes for CASSRSETGFAEKLFF.

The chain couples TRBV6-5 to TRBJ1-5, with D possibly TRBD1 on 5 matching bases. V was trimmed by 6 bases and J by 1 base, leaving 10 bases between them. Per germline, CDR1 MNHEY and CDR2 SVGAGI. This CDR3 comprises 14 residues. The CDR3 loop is CASRLDRSNQPQHF. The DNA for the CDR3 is TGTGCCAGCAGACTCGACAGAAGCAATCAGCCCCAGCATTTT.

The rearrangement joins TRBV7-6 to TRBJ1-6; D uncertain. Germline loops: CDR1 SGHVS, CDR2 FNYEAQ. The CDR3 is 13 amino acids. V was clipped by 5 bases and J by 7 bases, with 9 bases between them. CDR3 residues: CASSPGTNSPLHF. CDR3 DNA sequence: TGTGCCAGCAGCCCAGGAACAAATTCACCCCTCCACTTT.

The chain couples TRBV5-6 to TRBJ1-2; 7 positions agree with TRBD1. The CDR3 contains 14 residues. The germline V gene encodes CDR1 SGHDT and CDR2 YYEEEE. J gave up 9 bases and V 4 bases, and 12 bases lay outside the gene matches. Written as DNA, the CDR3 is TGTGCCAGCAGCCTTAACAGGGGCCCTTCGAGCTACACCTTC. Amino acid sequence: CASSLNRGPSSYTF. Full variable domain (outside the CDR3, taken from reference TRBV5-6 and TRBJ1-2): DAGVTQSPTHLIKTRGQQVTLRCSPKSGHDTVSWYQQALGQGPQFIFQYYEEEERQRGNFPDRFSGHQFPNYSSELNVNALLLGDSALYLCASSLNRGPSSYTFGSGTRLTVV.

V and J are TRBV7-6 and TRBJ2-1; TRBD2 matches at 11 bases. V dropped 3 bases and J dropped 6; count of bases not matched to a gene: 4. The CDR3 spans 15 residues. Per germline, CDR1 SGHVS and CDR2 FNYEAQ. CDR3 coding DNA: TGTGCCAGCAGCTTCTTTAGCGGGAGGGGCAATGAGCAGTTCTTC. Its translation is CASSFFSGRGNEQFF.